This T cell receptor beta chain was captured by sequencing in a study of T cells expressing NK-cell markers. Looking at the study overall: Obtained from sorted CD3+CD56+NKG2C+, CD3+CD56+NKG2C- and CD3+CD56-NKG2C+ T cells were the TCR beta repertoires. Sequenced donors, eight in total, included seven who were HCMV-seropositive and one who was seronegative. Findings and limits, study-wide: For a handful of donors, these clonotypes were likewise the leading ones in the CD3+CD56-NKG2C+ fraction.

TCR beta cDNA was generated via 5'RACE template switching incorporating UMIs. Each CDR3 protein gets one entry in TCRdb, which reprocessed the 5' RACE reads and gives no DNA. The sample includes about 160,000 distinct CDR3 sequences. Concerning this clonotype itself: As yet, its antigen is unknown.

The CDR3 runs 14 residues. Looked up from germline, CDR1 is KGHSH and CDR2 is LQKENI. The V call is TRBV18, the J call TRBJ1-2; TCRdb calls TRBD1, which cannot be checked without DNA. The material sequenced was blood T cells: a sorted CD56 or NKG2C T cell subset, CD4+ or CD8+ T cells, or bulk PBMC T cells (not recorded which). The TCR comes from a woman between 18 and 75 years old in good health. CDR3 amino acids: CASSPRDRGGGYTF. Looking up the rest from reference TRBV18 and TRBJ1-2 gives the full variable domain: NAGVMQNPRHLVRRRGQEARLRCSPMKGHSHVYWYRQLPEEGLKFMVYLQKENIIDESGMPKERFSAEFPKEGPSILRIQQVVRGDSAAYFCASSPRDRGGGYTFGSGTRLTVV.